This T cell receptor (beta chain) was recovered during a study of T cell responses to AZD1222 COVID-19 vaccine. General study points: After two AZD1222 doses, spike-specific TCR breadth and depth rose versus day 0. Unmutated variant regions are reportedly the target of nearly half of TCRs that are spike-specific.

Profiling relied on immunoSEQ multiplex PCR, and the TCRdb table lists in-frame clones only, not all of them. The table lists 170,000 or so clones, less than 95% of them singletons. V shed 6 bases and J shed 3 bases, with 12 bases lying between them. The CDR3 totals 14 residues. Germline loops: CDR1 MNHEY, CDR2 SVGAGI. On this clone itself: The antigen remains undetermined.

The chain has TRBV6-5 and TRBJ1-5, with D perhaps TRBD1 (6 bases). This TCR was recovered from an adult in good health. Sequencing used peripheral blood, obtained on day 0 of AZD1222 vaccination. This CDR3 is CASSSGVDNQPQHF. CDR3 DNA: TGTGCCAGCAGCTCAGGGGTAGACAATCAGCCCCAGCATTTT.